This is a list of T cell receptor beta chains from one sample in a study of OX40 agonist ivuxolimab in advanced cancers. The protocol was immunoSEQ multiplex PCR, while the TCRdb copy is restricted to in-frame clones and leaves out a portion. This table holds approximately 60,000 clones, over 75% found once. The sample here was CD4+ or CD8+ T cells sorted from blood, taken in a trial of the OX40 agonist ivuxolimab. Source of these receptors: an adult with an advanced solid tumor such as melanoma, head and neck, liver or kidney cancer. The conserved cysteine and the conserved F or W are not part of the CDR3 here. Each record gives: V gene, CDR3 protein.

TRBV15 ATSGQVLNEQF
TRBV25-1 ASRRAGADGEQY
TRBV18 ASSPVQGASAGELF
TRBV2 ASRDRPNTGELF
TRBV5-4 ASSPGDSGANVLT
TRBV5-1 ASSLAGSSTDTQY
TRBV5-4 ASSLEGVGLDTGELF
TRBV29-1 SVDQGMGTDTQY
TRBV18 ASSPQGAYGEQF
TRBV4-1 ASSREGTAQEQY
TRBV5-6 ASSLYRSSSYNSPLH
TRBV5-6 ASSWMGLNYGYT
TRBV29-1 SAGTADKSYT
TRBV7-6 ASSLGLSDTQY
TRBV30 AWSVSRDYRNEQF
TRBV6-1 ASRVYSNQPQH
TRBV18 ASSPHPYGTEAF
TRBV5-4 ASSLGTGGNTIY
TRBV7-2 ASSPGLARGTGELF
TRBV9 ASSVAGGADTQY
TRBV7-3 ASSFSIGDEQY
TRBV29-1 SVGAGGPSNTGELF
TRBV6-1 ASSQGLAEETQY
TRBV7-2 ASSLGRGSYEQY
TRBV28 ASRLGLPGAISQPQH
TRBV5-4 ASRSSGGNTIY
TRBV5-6 ASSPLGGAGGNTIY
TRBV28 ASRYADRGPDTQY
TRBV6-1 ASRLFSGNTIY
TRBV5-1 ASSTSGGAGEAF
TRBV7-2 ASSLGGIGSYEQY
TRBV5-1 ASSSVGSSREKLF
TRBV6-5 ASSISGRAEYEQF
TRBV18 ASSPPSQGAYEQY
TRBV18 ASSPRGSGDEKLF
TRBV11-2 ASSLDGLAGDTQY
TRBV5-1 ASVRDSTYNEQF
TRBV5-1 ASSGLAGGLSTDTQY
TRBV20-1 SATWDRVNH
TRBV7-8 ASSSAGADYGYT
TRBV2 ASRGVDFNYGYT
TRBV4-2 ASSQASGRGYNEQF
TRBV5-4 ASSLETSGGEQY
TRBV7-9 ASFRDSSGNTIY
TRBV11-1 ASSLEWGSELF
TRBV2 ASSVTGTGGLRGYT
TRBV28 ASSGLAGADNEQF
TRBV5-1 ASRRSVESSYEQY
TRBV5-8 ASSLREDYNEQF
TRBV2 ASSGEQSTEAF
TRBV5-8 ASSFAGGGYT
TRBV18 ASSPPVENTEAF
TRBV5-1 ASSLAGWNTGELF
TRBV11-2 ASSPPGTTQY
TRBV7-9 ASSPGQGNTEAF
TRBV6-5 ASSLTDQEAQY
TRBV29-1 SIIQGLTNTGELF
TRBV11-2 ASSLGPGGDTQY